This T cell receptor (beta chain) derives from a study of a mutant IDH1 vaccine in newly diagnosed glioma (dated by TCRdb to about 2021). With respect to the entire study: Vaccination started 4-6 weeks after radiotherapy alone, or was given together with temozolomide cycles in the groups whose treatment included chemotherapy. The week-35 safety follow-up took place at visit V12, and the week-47 end of study took place at visit V13. Six visits were used for peripheral blood collection: V03 (baseline), V05, V07, V10, V12 and V13. Before enrollment, patients had received standard therapy of radiotherapy alone, temozolomide alone, or radiochemotherapy with temozolomide; most received the combination. Of the approximately 30 treated patients, approximately 62% were male and around 40% were female, and the mean age was approximately 40 years. For exploratory analyses, longitudinal TCRB deep sequencing was carried out in around 24 treated patients wherever samples were available. Study-level results and caveats: The authors noted that analyses of patient blood samples could not be reproduced because of sample limitations. Pseudoprogression seemed to be unrelated to changes in the top peripheral T cell clonotypes found by TCRB sequencing. Vaccine-induced immune responses across multiple MHC alleles were detected in 80% to 95% of patients. PBMC samples for TCRB deep sequencing were selected based on availability.

CDR1 and CDR2 were assigned from the germline V gene (reference sequence) as SSHAT and FNYEAQ. Measured from the cysteine to the phenylalanine, the CDR3 is 16 residues long. The only DNA kept is the CDR3, 48 bases in frame from the first base. The meaning of the sample's time point label: week 35, safety follow-up. Every vaccine dose consisted of 300 ug of a 20-mer mutant IDH1 peptide in Montanide, administered subcutaneously together with topical imiquimod. Patients received eight vaccinations in weeks 1, 3, 5, 7, 11, 15, 19 and 23, corresponding to visits V03 through V10. All donors had newly diagnosed IDH1-mutant astrocytomas of WHO grade 3 or 4 that showed loss of nuclear ATRX. The samples were drawn from NOA16, a multicentre, single-arm, open-label phase I trial in Germany that tested a mutant IDH1 peptide vaccine in humans for the first time. The DNeasy Blood and Tissue Kit was used to extract genomic DNA from EDTA blood for TCRB sequencing.

The library was prepared using the immunoSEQ multiplex PCR assay. Rearranged TCR beta chain sequences were amplified using the hsTCRB Kit according to the manufacturer's protocol. An Illumina MiSeq was used to sequence the TCRB libraries. In the paper's pipeline: Demultiplexing, trimming and gene mapping were performed with the kit vendor's proprietary platform. TCRdb stores this immuneACCESS table with in-frame sequences only. Part of the clones is absent; in the studies checked, under half of the shortfall reflects unresolved V genes, and no reason is known for the rest. V, J and clone size are taken as reported in that table, and D and trimming were inferred from the DNA itself. The table for this sample lists about 64,000 clones; 60% to 75% of them were counted only once. 4.7% of the sample comes from the top ten. For this clone: The antigen it binds to is not known. The junction does not match germline at one end; this may be a read error.

Sequencing was performed on PBMCs, taken from a glioma patient whose treatment included an IDH1 peptide vaccine. The chain joins TRBV7-7 to TRBJ2-1, with TRBD2 matching 8 junction bases. The clonotype was recovered from a man in his fifties with glioma. The bases are TGTGCTAGCAGCTTAGCGCCAAGCGGGGGATACAATGAGCAGTTCTTC. It translates as CASSLAPSGGYNEQFF.